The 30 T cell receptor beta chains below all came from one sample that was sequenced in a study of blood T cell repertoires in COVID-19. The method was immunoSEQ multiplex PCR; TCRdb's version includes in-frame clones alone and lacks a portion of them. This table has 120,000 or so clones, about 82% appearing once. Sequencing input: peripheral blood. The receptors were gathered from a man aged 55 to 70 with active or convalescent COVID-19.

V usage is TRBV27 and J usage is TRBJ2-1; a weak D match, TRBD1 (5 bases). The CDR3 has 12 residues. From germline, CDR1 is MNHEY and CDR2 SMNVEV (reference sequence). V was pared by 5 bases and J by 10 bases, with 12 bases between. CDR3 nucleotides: TGTGCCAGCAGTCCACTTCGACAGGAGCAGTTCTTC. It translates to CASSPLRQEQFF.

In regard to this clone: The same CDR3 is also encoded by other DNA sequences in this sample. This chain's CDR3 is CASSPSGPYEQYF. The CDR3 DNA reads as TGTGCCAGCTCACCAAGCGGTCCCTACGAGCAGTACTTC. The rearrangement uses TRBV18 and TRBJ2-7, with D perhaps TRBD2 (5 bases). V dropped 2 bases and J dropped 2 bases, with 7 bases sitting between them. The CDR3 consists of 13 residues. Germline V CDR1 and CDR2: KGHSH, LQKENI.

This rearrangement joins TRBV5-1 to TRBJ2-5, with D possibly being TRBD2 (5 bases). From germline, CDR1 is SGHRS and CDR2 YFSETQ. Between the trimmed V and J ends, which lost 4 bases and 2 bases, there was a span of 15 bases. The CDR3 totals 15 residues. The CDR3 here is CASSVRDRSQETQYF. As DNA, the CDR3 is TGCGCCAGCAGCGTCCGGGATCGGTCACAAGAGACCCAGTACTTC.

The CDR3 protein is CASSLYLTGELFF. The CDR3, as DNA: TGTGCCAGCAGTCTATATCTTACCGGGGAGCTGTTTTTT. The rearrangement joins TRBV6-2 or TRBV6-3 to TRBJ2-2; no clear D. This CDR3 comprises 13 residues. The V end lost 5 bases, the J end lost 5 bases, and 9 bases lay between the germline ends. The V gene's germline CDR1 is MNHEY and CDR2 SVGEGT.

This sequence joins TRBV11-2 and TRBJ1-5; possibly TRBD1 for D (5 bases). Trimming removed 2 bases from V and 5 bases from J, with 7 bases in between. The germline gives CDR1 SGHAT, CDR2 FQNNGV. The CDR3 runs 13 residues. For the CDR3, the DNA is TGTGCCAGCAGCTTAAGCAGGGATCAGCCCCAGCATTTT. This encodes CASSLSRDQPQHF.

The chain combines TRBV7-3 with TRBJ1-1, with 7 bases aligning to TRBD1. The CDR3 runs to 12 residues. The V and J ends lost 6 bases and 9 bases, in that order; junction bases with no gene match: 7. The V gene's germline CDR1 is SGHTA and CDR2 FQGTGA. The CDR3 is CASRTGQSKAFF. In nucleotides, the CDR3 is TGTGCCAGCAGGACGGGACAGTCAAAAGCTTTCTTT.

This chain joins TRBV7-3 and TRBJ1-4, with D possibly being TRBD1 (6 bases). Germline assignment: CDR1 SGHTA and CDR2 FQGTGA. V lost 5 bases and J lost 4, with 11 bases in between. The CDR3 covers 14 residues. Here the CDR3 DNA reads TGTGCCAGCAGCCGGACAGCTAATAATGAAAAACTGTTTTTT. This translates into CASSRTANNEKLFF.

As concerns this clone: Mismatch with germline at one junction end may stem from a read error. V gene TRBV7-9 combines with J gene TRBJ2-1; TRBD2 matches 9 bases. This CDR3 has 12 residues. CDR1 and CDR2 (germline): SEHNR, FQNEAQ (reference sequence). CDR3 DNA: TGTGCCAGCAGCCAAAAAGCGGGAGGAGGAGTCTTC. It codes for CASSQKAGGGVF.

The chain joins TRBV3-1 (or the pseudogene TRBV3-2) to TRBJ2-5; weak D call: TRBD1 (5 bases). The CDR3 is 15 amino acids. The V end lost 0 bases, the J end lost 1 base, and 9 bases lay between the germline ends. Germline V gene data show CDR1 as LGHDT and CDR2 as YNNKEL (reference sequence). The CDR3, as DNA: TGTGCCAGCAGCCAAGATACAGGCAGCCAAGAGACCCAGTACTTC. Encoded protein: CASSQDTGSQETQYF.

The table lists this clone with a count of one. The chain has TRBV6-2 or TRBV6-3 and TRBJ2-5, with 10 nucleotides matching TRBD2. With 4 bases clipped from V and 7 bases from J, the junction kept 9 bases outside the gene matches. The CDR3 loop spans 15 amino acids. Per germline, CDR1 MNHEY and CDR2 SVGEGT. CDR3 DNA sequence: TGTGCCAGCAGTTCCCTAGCGGGAGTTATTGTGACCCAGTACTTC. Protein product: CASSSLAGVIVTQYF.

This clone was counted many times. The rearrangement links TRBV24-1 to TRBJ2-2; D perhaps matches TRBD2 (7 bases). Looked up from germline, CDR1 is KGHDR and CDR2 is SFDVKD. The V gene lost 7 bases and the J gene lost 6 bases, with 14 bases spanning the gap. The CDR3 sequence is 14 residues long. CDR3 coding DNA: TGTGCCACCAGGGGGGAGGGGGACGCCGGGGAGCTGTTTTTT. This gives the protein CATRGEGDAGELFF.

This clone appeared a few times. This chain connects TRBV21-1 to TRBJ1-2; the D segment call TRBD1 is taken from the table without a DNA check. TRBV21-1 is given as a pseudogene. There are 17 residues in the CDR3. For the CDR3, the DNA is TGTGCCAGCAGCAAAAGCGGGCAGGGGGCTGGTATGAGAGGCTACACCTTC. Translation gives CASSKSGQGAGMRGYTF.

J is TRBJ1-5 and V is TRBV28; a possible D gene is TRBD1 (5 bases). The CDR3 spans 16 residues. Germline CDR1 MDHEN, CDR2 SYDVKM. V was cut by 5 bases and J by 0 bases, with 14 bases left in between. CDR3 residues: CASSPRQLYSNQPQHF. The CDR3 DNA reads TGTGCCAGCAGTCCCCGACAGTTATATAGCAATCAGCCCCAGCATTTT.

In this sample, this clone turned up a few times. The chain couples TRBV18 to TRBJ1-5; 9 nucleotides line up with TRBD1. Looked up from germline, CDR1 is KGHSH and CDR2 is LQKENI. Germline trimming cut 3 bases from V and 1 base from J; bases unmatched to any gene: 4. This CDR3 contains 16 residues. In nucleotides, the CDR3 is TGTGCCAGCTCACCTCGGGACAGGGAAAGCAATCAGCCCCAGCATTTT. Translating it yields CASSPRDRESNQPQHF.

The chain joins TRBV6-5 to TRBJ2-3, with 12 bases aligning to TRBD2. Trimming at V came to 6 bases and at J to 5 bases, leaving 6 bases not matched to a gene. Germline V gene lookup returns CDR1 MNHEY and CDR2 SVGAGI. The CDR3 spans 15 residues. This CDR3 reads CASRPTSGRGDTQYF. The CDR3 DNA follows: TGTGCCAGCAGGCCGACTAGCGGGAGAGGAGATACGCAGTATTTT.

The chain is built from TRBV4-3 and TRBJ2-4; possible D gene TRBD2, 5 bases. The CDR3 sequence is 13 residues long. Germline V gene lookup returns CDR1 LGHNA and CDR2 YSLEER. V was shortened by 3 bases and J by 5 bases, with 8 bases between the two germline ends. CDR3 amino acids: CASSQEAENIQYF. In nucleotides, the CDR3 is TGCGCCAGCAGCCAGGAGGCCGAAAACATTCAGTACTTC.

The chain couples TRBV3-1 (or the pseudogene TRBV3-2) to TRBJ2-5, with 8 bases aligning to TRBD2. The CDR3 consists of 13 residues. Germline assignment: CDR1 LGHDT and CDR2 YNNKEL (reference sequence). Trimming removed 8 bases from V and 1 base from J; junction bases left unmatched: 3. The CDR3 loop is CASGRGVQETQYF. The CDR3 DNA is TGTGCCAGCGGGCGGGGGGTCCAAGAGACCCAGTACTTC.

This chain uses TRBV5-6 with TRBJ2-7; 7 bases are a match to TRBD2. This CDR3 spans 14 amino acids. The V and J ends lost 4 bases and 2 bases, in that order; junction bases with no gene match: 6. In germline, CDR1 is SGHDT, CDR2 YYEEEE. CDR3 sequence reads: CASSGLAAAYEQYF. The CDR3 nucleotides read TGTGCCAGCAGCGGCCTAGCGGCCGCCTACGAGCAGTACTTC.

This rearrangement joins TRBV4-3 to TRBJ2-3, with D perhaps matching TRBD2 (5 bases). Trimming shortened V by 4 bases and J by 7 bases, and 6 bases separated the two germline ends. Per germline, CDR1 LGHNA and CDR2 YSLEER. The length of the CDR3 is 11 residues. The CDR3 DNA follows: TGCGCCAGCAGCCGGGAGAATACGCAGTATTTT. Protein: CASSRENTQYF.

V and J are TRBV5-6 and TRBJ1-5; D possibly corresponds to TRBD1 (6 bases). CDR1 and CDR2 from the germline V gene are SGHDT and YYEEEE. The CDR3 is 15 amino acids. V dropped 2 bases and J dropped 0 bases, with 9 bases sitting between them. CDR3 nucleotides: TGTGCCAGCAGCTTATACAGGGCTAGCAATCAGCCCCAGCATTTT. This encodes CASSLYRASNQPQHF. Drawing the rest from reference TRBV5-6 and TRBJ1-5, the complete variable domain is DAGVTQSPTHLIKTRGQQVTLRCSPKSGHDTVSWYQQALGQGPQFIFQYYEEEERQRGNFPDRFSGHQFPNYSSELNVNALLLGDSALYLCASSLYRASNQPQHFGDGTRLSIL.

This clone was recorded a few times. The CDR3 spells CASSFWPQETQYF. The CDR3 DNA reads as TGTGCCAGCAGTTTTTGGCCCCAAGAGACCCAGTACTTC. The V and J genes are TRBV28 and TRBJ2-5, with no clear D. Per the germline V gene, CDR1 is MDHEN and CDR2 is SYDVKM. V was pared by 3 bases and J by 1 base, with 6 bases between. CDR3 size: 13 residues.

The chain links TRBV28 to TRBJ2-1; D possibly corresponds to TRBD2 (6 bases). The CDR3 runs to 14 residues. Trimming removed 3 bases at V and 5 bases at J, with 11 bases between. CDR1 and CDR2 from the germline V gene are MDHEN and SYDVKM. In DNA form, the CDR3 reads TGTGCCAGCAGTTTGCGGGAATGGGACAATGAGCAGTTCTTC. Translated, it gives CASSLREWDNEQFF.

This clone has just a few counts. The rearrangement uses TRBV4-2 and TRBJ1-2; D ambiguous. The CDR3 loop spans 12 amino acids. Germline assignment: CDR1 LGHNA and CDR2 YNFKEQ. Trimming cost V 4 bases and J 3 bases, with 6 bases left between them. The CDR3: CASSLSDYGYTF. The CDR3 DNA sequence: TGTGCCAGCAGCCTTTCTGACTATGGCTACACCTTC.

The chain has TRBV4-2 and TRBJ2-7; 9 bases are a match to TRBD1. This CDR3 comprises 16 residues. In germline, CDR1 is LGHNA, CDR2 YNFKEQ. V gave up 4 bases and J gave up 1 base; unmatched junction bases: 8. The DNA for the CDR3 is TGTGCCAGCAGCCCAAACTCCGGGACAGGGTCCTACGAGCAGTACTTC. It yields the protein CASSPNSGTGSYEQYF.

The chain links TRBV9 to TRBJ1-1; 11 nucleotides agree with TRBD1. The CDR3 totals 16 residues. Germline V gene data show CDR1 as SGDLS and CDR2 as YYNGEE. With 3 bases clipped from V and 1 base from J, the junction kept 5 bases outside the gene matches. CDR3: CASSAGQGARNTEAFF. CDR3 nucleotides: TGTGCCAGCAGCGCCGGACAGGGGGCCAGGAACACTGAAGCTTTCTTT.

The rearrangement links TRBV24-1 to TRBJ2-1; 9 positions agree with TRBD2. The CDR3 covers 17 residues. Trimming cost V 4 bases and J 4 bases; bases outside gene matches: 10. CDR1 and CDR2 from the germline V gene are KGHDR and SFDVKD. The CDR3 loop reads CATSDLAGESGYNEQFF. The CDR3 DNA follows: TGTGCCACCAGTGACTTAGCGGGAGAGAGTGGTTACAATGAGCAGTTCTTC.

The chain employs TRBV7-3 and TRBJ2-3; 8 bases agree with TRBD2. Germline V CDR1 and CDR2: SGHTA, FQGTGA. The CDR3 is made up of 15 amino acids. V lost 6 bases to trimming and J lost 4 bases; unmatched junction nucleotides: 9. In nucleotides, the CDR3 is TGTGCCAGCAGTCGTAGCGGGATCTCAGCAGATACGCAGTATTTT. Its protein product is CASSRSGISADTQYF. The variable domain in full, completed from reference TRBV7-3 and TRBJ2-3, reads GAGVSQTPSNKVTEKGKYVELRCDPISGHTALYWYRQSLGQGPEFLIYFQGTGAADDSGLPNDRFFAVRPEGSVSTLKIQRTERGDSAVYLCASSRSGISADTQYFGPGTRLTVL.

The CDR3 loop is CASSLLPGEGGTEAFF. The CDR3 nucleotides read TGTGCCAGCAGCTTATTGCCAGGCGAGGGGGGGACTGAAGCTTTCTTT. This sequence joins TRBV11-2 and TRBJ1-1; a weak D match, TRBD1 (6 bases). The ends were cut back, 2 bases at V and 5 bases at J, with 18 bases in the middle. The V gene's germline CDR1 is SGHAT and CDR2 FQNNGV. This CDR3 is built from 16 residues. Combining the CDR3 with reference TRBV11-2 and TRBJ1-1 gives the whole variable domain EAGVAQSPRYKIIEKRQSVAFWCNPISGHATLYWYQQILGQGPKLLIQFQNNGVVDDSQLPKDRFSAERLKGVDSTLKIQPAKLEDSAVYLCASSLLPGEGGTEAFFGQGTRLTVV.

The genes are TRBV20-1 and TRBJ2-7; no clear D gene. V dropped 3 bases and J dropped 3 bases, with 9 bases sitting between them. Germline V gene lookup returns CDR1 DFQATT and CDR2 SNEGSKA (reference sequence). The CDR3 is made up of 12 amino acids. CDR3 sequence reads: CSASKEIYEQYF. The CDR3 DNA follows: TGCAGTGCTAGTAAGGAGATCTACGAGCAGTACTTC.

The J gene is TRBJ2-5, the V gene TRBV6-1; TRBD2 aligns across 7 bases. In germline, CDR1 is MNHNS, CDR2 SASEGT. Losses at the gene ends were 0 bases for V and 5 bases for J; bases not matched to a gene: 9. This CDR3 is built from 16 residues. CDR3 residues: CASSEAMGGVAETQYF. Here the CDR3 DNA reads TGTGCCAGCAGTGAAGCTATGGGGGGGGTAGCGGAGACCCAGTACTTC.